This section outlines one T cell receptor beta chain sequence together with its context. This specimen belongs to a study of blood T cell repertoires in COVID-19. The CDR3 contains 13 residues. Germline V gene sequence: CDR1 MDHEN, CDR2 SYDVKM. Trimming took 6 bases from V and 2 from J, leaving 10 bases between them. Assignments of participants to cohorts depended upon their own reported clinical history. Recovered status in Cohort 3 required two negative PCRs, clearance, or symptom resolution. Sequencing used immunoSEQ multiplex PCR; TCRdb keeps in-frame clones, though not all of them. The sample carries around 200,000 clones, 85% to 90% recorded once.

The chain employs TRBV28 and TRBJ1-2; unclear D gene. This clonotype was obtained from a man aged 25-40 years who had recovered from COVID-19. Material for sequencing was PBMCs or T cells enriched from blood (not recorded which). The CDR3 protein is CASSPPGNYGYTF. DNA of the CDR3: TGTGCCAGCAGCCCACCGGGGAACTATGGCTACACCTTC.